This TCR beta chain stems from a study of blood T cells in healthy people across ages. The authors extracted at least 5 micrograms of total RNA per sample. This CDR3 region has 13 residues. Trimming cost V 6 bases and J 7 bases; bases outside gene matches: 8. This clonotype has just a few counts. Its specificity is not known. Study outcomes and limitations: TCR beta diversity correlated strongly with naive T cell percentage.

The second PCR ran roughly 7 to 12 cycles with a sample-barcoded 5' primer and J-beta primers. TCRdb ran MiXCR on the 5' RACE reads and lists one entry per CDR3 protein. The table shows roughly 1,000,000 distinct CDR3 sequences, with approximately 25% occurring only once. The same data also went into a second study, on T cells of mothers and their children. This second study says: The study recruited a few healthy Caucasian mothers and their six children as donors. Mothers yielded over 8.5 million CDR3 reads, children 3 million to 3.5 million each.

This receptor was obtained from a girl under 10 years old in good health. This rearrangement joins TRBV12-3 or TRBV12-4 to TRBJ1-2; 7 nucleotides align to TRBD1. The sequenced sample was blood. DNA of the CDR3: TGTGCCAGCAGGCCCGGACAGGAGGTTGGCTACACCTTC. Its protein is CASRPGQEVGYTF.